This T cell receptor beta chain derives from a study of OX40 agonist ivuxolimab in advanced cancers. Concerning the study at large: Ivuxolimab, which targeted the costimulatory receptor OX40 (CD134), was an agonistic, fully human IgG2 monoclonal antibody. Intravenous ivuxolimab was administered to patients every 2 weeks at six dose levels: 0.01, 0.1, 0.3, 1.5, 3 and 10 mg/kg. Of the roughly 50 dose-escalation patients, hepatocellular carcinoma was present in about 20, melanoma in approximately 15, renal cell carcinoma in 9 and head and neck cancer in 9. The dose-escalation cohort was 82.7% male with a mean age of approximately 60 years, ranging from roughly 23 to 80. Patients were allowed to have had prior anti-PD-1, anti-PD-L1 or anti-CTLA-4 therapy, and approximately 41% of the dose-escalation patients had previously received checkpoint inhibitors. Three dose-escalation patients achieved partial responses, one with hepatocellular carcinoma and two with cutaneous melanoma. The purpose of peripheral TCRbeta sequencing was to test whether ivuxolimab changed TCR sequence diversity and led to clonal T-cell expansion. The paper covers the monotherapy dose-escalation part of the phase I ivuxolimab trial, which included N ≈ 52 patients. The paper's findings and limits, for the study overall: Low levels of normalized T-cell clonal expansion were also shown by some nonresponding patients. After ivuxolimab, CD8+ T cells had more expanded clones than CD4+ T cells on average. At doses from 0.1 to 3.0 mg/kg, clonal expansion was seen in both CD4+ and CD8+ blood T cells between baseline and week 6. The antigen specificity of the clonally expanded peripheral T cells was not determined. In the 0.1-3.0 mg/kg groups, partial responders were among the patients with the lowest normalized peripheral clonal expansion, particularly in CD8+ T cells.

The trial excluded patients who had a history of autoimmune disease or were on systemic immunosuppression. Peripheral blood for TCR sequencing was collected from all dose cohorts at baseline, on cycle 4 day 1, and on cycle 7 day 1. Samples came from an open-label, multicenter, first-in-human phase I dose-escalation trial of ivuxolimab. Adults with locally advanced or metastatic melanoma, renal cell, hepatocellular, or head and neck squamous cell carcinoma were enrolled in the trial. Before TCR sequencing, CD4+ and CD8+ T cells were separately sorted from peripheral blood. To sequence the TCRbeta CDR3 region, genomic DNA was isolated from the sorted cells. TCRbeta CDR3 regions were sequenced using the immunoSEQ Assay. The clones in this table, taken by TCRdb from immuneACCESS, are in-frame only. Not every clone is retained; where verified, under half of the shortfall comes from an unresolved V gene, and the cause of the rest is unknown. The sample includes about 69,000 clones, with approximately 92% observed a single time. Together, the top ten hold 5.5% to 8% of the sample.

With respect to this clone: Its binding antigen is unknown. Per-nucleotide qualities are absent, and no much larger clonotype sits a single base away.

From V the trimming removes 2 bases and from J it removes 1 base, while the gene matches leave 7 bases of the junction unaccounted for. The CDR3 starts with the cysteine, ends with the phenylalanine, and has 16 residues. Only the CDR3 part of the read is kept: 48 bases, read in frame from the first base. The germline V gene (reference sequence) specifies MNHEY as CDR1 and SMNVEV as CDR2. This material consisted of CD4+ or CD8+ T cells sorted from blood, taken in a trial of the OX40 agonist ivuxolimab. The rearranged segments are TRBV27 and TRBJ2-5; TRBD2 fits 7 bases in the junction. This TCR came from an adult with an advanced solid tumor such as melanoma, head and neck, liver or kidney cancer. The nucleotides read TGTGCCAGCAGTTTACGGGGGGAGCCGTTCCAAGAGACCCAGTACTTC. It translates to CASSLRGEPFQETQYF.